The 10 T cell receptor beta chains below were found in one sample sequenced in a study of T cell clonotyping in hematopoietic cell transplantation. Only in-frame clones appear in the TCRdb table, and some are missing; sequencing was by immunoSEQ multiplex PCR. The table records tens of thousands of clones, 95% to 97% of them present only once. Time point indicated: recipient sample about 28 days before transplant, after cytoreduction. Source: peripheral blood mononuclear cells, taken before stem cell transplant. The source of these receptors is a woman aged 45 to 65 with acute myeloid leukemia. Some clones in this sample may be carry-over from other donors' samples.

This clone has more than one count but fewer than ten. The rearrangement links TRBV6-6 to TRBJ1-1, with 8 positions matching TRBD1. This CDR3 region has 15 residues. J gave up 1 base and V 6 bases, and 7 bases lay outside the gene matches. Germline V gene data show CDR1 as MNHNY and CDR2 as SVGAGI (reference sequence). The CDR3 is CASSSNDRGNTEAFF. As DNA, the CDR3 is TGTGCCAGCAGCAGCAATGACAGGGGGAACACTGAAGCTTTCTTT.

The CDR3 loop is CASRRGSPYNSPLHF. The CDR3, as DNA: TGTGCCAGCAGGAGGGGGAGCCCCTATAATTCACCCCTCCACTTT. The V and J genes are TRBV21-1 and TRBJ1-6; the table's D call, TRBD1, has no DNA check behind it. TRBV21-1 is a pseudogene. This CDR3 comprises 15 residues.

This chain's CDR3 is CASSQIGTDDYEQYF. The CDR3 DNA is TGTGCCAGCAGTCAAATCGGGACGGACGACTACGAGCAGTACTTC. The V and J genes are TRBV6-6 and TRBJ2-7, with D perhaps being TRBD1 or TRBD2 (5 bases each). The CDR3 totals 15 residues. The germline V gene encodes CDR1 MNHNY and CDR2 SVGAGI (reference sequence). V dropped 5 bases and J dropped 3 bases, with 17 bases sitting between them.

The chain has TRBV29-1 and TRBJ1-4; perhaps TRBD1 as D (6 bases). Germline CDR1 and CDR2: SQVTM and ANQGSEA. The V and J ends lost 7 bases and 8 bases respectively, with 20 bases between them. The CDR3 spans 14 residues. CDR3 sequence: CSAQTNTGREKLFF. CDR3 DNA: TGCAGCGCCCAAACGAATACAGGGAGGGAAAAACTGTTTTTT.

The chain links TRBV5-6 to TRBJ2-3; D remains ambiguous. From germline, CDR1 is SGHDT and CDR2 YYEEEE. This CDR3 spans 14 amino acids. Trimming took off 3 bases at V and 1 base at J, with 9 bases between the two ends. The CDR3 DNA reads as TGTGCCAGCAGCTGGGGAATTGGCACAGATACGCAGTATTTT. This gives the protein CASSWGIGTDTQYF.

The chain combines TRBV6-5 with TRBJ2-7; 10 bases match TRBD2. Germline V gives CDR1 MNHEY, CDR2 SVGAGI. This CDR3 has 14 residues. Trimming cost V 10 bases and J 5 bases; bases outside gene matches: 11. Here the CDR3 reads CATLNPSGSDEQYF. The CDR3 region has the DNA TGTGCCACCTTAAACCCTAGCGGGAGCGACGAGCAGTACTTC.

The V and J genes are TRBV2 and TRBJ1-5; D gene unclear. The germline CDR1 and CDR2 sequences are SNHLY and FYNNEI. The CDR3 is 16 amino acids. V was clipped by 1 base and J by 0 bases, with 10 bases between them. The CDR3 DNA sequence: TGTGCCAGCAGTGAAGAAGGAGGGCTTAGCAATCAGCCCCAGCATTTT. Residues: CASSEEGGLSNQPQHF.

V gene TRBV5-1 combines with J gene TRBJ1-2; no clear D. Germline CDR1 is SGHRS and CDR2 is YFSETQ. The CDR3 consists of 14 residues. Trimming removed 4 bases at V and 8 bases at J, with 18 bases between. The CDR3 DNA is TGCGCCAGCAGCCCGTTAGTAGGAGGTAGGGGCTACACCTTC. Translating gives CASSPLVGGRGYTF.

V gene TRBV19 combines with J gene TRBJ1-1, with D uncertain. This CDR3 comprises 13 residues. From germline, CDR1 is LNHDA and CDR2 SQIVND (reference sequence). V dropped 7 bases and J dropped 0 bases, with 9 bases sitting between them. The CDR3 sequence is CASMVTLNTEAFF. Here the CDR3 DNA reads TGTGCCAGTATGGTGACACTGAACACTGAAGCTTTCTTT.

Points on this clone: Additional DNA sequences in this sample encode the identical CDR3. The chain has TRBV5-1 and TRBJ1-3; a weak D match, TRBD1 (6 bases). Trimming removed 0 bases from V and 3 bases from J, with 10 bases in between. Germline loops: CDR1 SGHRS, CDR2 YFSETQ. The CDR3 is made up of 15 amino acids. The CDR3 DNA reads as TGCGCCAGCAGCTTGGCGGGGGGCGGTGGAAACACCATATATTTT. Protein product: CASSLAGGGGNTIYF.